This passage covers 26 T cell receptor beta chains from one sample sequenced in a study of blood T cell repertoires in COVID-19. Assay used: immunoSEQ multiplex PCR; TCRdb lists only in-frame clones, some missing. The sample yields under 300,000 clones, roughly nine tenths seen once. Specimen: peripheral blood. The receptor set was obtained from a man between 60 and 70 years old who had recovered from COVID-19.

The V and J genes are TRBV30 and TRBJ1-4, with D tentatively TRBD1 (5 bases). This CDR3 has 12 residues. Trimming took off 0 bases at V and 13 bases at J, with 12 bases between the two ends. CDR1 is GTSNPN, CDR2 SVGIG, per germline (reference sequence). Here the CDR3 reads CAWSVKGSRLFF. CDR3 DNA sequence: TGTGCCTGGAGTGTAAAGGGGTCGAGACTGTTTTTT.

This rearrangement joins TRBV20-1 to TRBJ2-7; D remains unclear. Germline CDR1 is DFQATT and CDR2 is SNEGSKA (reference sequence). The CDR3 loop spans 13 amino acids. Trimming pared 3 bases from V and 0 bases from J, leaving 9 bases between. For the CDR3, the DNA is TGCAGTGCTAGTCTGTTCAGCTCCTACGAGCAGTACTTC. It yields the protein CSASLFSSYEQYF.

J is TRBJ2-3 and V is TRBV6-5; 9 positions match TRBD2. Germline V gives CDR1 MNHEY, CDR2 SVGAGI. The CDR3 has 16 amino acids. V trimming: 0 bases; J trimming: 6 bases; junction bases outside the gene matches: 7. CDR3: CASSYSTALAGDTQYF. DNA of the CDR3: TGTGCCAGCAGTTACTCGACTGCCCTAGCGGGGGATACGCAGTATTTT.

The CDR3 sequence is CASSAWTANKGLYSNQPQHF. The CDR3 coding sequence is TGTGCCAGCAGTGCGTGGACAGCGAACAAGGGGTTATATAGCAATCAGCCCCAGCATTTT. This sequence joins TRBV2 and TRBJ1-5; the D gene is possibly TRBD1 (6 bases). Germline CDR1 SNHLY, CDR2 FYNNEI. The CDR3 runs to 20 residues. Deletions cut 4 bases from V and 0 bases from J, with 25 bases between.

This rearrangement joins TRBV27 to TRBJ1-1; 7 bases align to TRBD1. CDR3 size: 17 residues. CDR1 and CDR2 from the germline V gene are MNHEY and SMNVEV (reference sequence). V lost 5 bases to trimming and J lost 8 bases; unmatched junction nucleotides: 20. CDR3 sequence (DNA): TGTGCCAGCAGTCTCACGAAAGAACTACAGGGGCTTCGGGAAGCTTTCTTT. This gives the protein CASSLTKELQGLREAFF.

The V call is TRBV12-5, the J call TRBJ2-3; D is ambiguous. Trimming removed 1 base at V and 0 bases at J, with 14 bases between. Germline values: CDR1 LGHNT, CDR2 FRNRAP. The CDR3 has 17 amino acids. CDR3 protein: CASGLGWKTESTDTQYF. As DNA, the CDR3 is TGTGCTAGTGGTTTGGGTTGGAAGACTGAAAGCACAGATACGCAGTATTTT.

The V gene is TRBV5-1, the J gene TRBJ1-1; 7 nucleotides match TRBD1. The CDR3 sequence is 14 residues long. CDR1 and CDR2 from the germline V gene are SGHRS and YFSETQ. Trimming removed 4 bases from V and 4 bases from J; junction bases left unmatched: 7. CDR3 coding DNA: TGCGCCAGCAGCCCCGGACAGGCGGGCACTGAAGCTTTCTTT. As protein: CASSPGQAGTEAFF.

The chain recombines TRBV11-2 with TRBJ1-4; maybe TRBD1 (6 bases). The CDR3 spans 16 residues. The ends were cut back, 1 base at V and 7 bases at J, with 16 bases in the middle. Germline CDR1 is SGHAT and CDR2 is FQNNGV. The CDR3 region is CASSLGGGASSEKLFF. In DNA form, the CDR3 reads TGTGCCAGCAGCTTAGGTGGGGGGGCGTCGAGTGAAAAACTGTTTTTT.

The V call is TRBV18, the J call TRBJ2-7; possibly TRBD1 for D (6 bases). The V gene lost 3 bases and the J gene lost 5 bases, with 14 bases spanning the gap. The CDR3 is made up of 14 amino acids. Germline CDR1 KGHSH, CDR2 LQKENI. The CDR3 region is CASSPQQGNNEQYF. The CDR3 DNA sequence: TGTGCCAGCTCACCTCAACAGGGTAACAACGAGCAGTACTTC.

The chain employs TRBV7-9 and TRBJ2-7, with 7 bases lining up with TRBD1. The CDR3 has 15 amino acids. Looked up from germline, CDR1 is SEHNR and CDR2 is FQNEAQ (reference sequence). After removal of 8 bases from V and 4 bases from J, the junction contained 14 bases not matched to a gene. The DNA of the CDR3 is TGTGCCAGCGGCCGCCCGAGGGGGCAGCTTTACGAGCAGTACTTC. It is translated as CASGRPRGQLYEQYF.

The J gene is TRBJ2-3, the V gene TRBV3-1 (or the pseudogene TRBV3-2), with TRBD1 as a possible D gene (5 bases). The CDR3 contains 14 residues. The V end was cut by 6 bases, the J end by 0 bases, with 10 bases between. CDR1 LGHDT and CDR2 YNNKEL come from the germline V gene (reference sequence). This chain's CDR3 is CASSNRISTDTQYF. The CDR3 nucleotides read TGTGCCAGCAGTAACAGGATTAGCACAGATACGCAGTATTTT.

This chain uses TRBV14 with TRBJ1-2; 7 bases agree with TRBD1. The J segment lost 4 bases and the V segment lost 4 bases, leaving 6 bases of the junction unmatched. From germline, CDR1 is SGHDN and CDR2 FVKESK. CDR3 length equals 14 residues. CDR3 sequence reads: CASSPRQGLYGYTF. Here the CDR3 DNA reads TGTGCCAGCAGCCCAAGACAGGGCCTCTATGGCTACACCTTC. The full variable domain, in which reference TRBV14 and TRBJ1-2 provide the parts outside the CDR3, is EAGVTQFPSHSVIEKGQTVTLRCDPISGHDNLYWYRRVMGKEIKFLLHFVKESKQDESGMPNNRFLAERTGGTYSTLKVQPAELEDSGVYFCASSPRQGLYGYTFGSGTRLTVV.

V and J are TRBV6-6 and TRBJ2-3; TRBD2 aligns across 7 bases. This CDR3 is 13 amino acids long. The J segment lost 1 base and the V segment lost 7 bases, leaving 2 bases of the junction unmatched. CDR1 and CDR2 from the germline V gene are MNHNY and SVGAGI (reference sequence). The DNA for the CDR3 is TGTGCCAGCATGGCGGGGGGCACAGATACGCAGTATTTT. This translates into CASMAGGTDTQYF.

The rearrangement uses TRBV13 and TRBJ2-2; 8 nucleotides align to TRBD1. This CDR3 comprises 22 residues. From germline, CDR1 is PRHDT and CDR2 FYEKMQ (reference sequence). Losses at the gene ends were 4 bases for V and 3 bases for J; bases not matched to a gene: 25. This CDR3 is CASSSFGIFRDRKKVDTGELFF. The CDR3 DNA is TGTGCCAGCAGCTCGTTTGGGATATTTCGGGACAGGAAGAAAGTAGACACCGGGGAGCTGTTTTTT.

The V gene is TRBV6-5, the J gene TRBJ1-2, with a possible D match to TRBD1 (6 bases). The CDR3 loop spans 13 amino acids. Germline CDR1 MNHEY, CDR2 SVGAGI. Trimming removed 6 bases at V and 2 bases at J, with 10 bases between. CDR3 nucleotide sequence: TGTGCCAGCAGGAGGGACACAAACTATGGCTACACCTTC. Translation gives CASRRDTNYGYTF.

The J gene is TRBJ2-1, the V gene TRBV6-1; unclear D gene. Trimming left V 3 bases short and J 6 bases short, with 15 bases between. Germline values: CDR1 MNHNS, CDR2 SASEGT. The CDR3 is made up of 15 amino acids. The CDR3 loop is CASSDSLLRVNEQFF. CDR3 in DNA: TGTGCCAGCAGTGATTCACTGTTACGAGTCAATGAGCAGTTCTTC.

In this sample, this clone turned up a few times. This chain connects TRBV15 to TRBJ1-6; 8 bases are a match to TRBD1. Germline V lookup: CDR1 LNHNV, CDR2 YYDKDF (reference sequence). The CDR3 is made up of 15 amino acids. Unmatched junction bases numbered 5, after V lost 0 bases and J lost 10 bases. The CDR3 DNA is TGTGCCACCAGCAGAGAGGACAGGGACAACTCACCCCTCCACTTT. It encodes CATSREDRDNSPLHF.

This chain links TRBV19 with TRBJ1-5, with D tentatively TRBD1 (5 bases). The CDR3 runs 12 residues. The germline V gene has CDR1 LNHDA and CDR2 SQIVND (reference sequence). V dropped 4 bases and J dropped 9 bases, with 10 bases sitting between them. CDR3 residues: CASSRFQGPQHF. In DNA form, the CDR3 reads TGTGCCAGTAGTAGGTTCCAGGGGCCCCAGCATTTT.

The chain uses TRBV2 and TRBJ2-4; the D gene is possibly TRBD1 (6 bases). The CDR3 runs to 16 residues. V was clipped by 6 bases and J by 1 base, with 16 bases between them. CDR1 is SNHLY and CDR2 is FYNNEI in the germline V gene. DNA of the CDR3: TGTGCCAGCAGCTTGACAGGCCCCCTGGCCAAAAACATTCAGTACTTC. Translated, it gives CASSLTGPLAKNIQYF.

This sequence joins TRBV2 and TRBJ2-3; 7 bases agree with TRBD1. Germline V gene data show CDR1 as SNHLY and CDR2 as FYNNEI. This CDR3 has 16 amino acids. V lost 4 bases to trimming and J lost 2 bases; unmatched junction nucleotides: 9. The CDR3: CASSGLGTVSTDTQYF. As DNA, the CDR3 is TGTGCCAGCAGTGGCTTGGGGACAGTCTCCACAGATACGCAGTATTTT.

V gene TRBV3-1 (or the pseudogene TRBV3-2) combines with J gene TRBJ2-5; the match to TRBD2 covers 7 bases. This CDR3 comprises 16 residues. The germline CDR1 and CDR2 sequences are LGHDT and YNNKEL (reference sequence). Losses at the gene ends were 1 base for V and 5 bases for J; bases not matched to a gene: 10. The CDR3 is CASSQGRLHGGETQYF. The DNA for the CDR3 is TGTGCCAGCAGCCAAGGACGACTCCACGGGGGGGAGACCCAGTACTTC.

This chain links TRBV6-5 with TRBJ1-3, with no clear D. Trimming stripped 8 bases from V and 8 bases from J, with 10 bases between. Germline V gives CDR1 MNHEY, CDR2 SVGAGI. The CDR3 totals 11 residues. Here the CDR3 DNA reads TGTGCCAGCTGCCAGGATCACACCATATATTTT. Residues: CASCQDHTIYF.

The chain has TRBV18 and TRBJ2-7, with 7 bases matching TRBD1. The CDR3 consists of 13 residues. V was pared by 5 bases and J by 5 bases, with 6 bases of the junction left unmatched. Germline-derived CDR1 and CDR2 are KGHSH and LQKENI. CDR3: CASSNYRGDEQYF. Written as DNA, the CDR3 is TGTGCCAGCTCAAACTACAGGGGAGACGAGCAGTACTTC.

J is TRBJ2-5 and V is TRBV7-7; D gene ambiguous. Germline V gives CDR1 SSHAT, CDR2 FNYEAQ (reference sequence). V lost 0 bases and J lost 5, with 13 bases in between. This CDR3 region has 15 residues. The CDR3: CASSLAMARAETQYF. Here the CDR3 DNA reads TGTGCCAGCAGCTTAGCGATGGCTAGAGCGGAGACCCAGTACTTC. Based on the CDR3 plus reference TRBV7-7 and TRBJ2-5, the full variable domain is GAGVSQSPRYKVTKRGQDVTLRCDPISSHATLYWYQQALGQGPEFLTYFNYEAQPDKSGLPSDRFSAERPEGSISTLTIQRTEQRDSAMYRCASSLAMARAETQYFGPGTRLLVL.

The chain combines TRBV19 with TRBJ2-3; 9 positions match TRBD1. Germline V gene data show CDR1 as LNHDA and CDR2 as SQIVND (reference sequence). V gave up 3 bases and J gave up 3 bases; unmatched junction bases: 4. The CDR3 runs to 15 residues. As DNA, the CDR3 is TGTGCCAGTAGTATTACGGGACAGGGTACAGATACGCAGTATTTT. It encodes CASSITGQGTDTQYF.

V gene TRBV24-1 combines with J gene TRBJ1-5; tentative D call: TRBD1 (6 bases). This CDR3 is 14 amino acids long. V was shortened by 6 bases and J by 3 bases, with 11 bases between the two germline ends. Germline V gives CDR1 KGHDR, CDR2 SFDVKD. The CDR3 nucleotides are TGTGCCACCAGTTCTGGACAGTCCAATCAGCCCCAGCATTTT. The encoded protein is CATSSGQSNQPQHF.